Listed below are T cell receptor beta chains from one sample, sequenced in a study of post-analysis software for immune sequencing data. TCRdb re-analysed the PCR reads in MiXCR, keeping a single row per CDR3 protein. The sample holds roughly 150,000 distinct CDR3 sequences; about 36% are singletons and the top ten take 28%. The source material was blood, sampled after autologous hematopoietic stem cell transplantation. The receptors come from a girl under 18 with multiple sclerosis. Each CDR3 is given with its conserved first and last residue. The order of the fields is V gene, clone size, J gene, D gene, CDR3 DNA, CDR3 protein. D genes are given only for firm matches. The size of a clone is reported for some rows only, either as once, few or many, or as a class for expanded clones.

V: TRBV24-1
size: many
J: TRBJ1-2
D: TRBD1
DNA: TGTGCCACCAGTGATTCGACAGGGAAGTACTATGGCTACACCTTC
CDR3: CATSDSTGKYYGYTF

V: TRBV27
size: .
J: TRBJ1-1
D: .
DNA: TGTGCCAGCAGTCGGGGGGTACCCGTCACTGAAGCTTTCTTT
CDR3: CASSRGVPVTEAFF

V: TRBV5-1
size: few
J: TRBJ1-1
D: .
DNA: TGCGCCAGCAGCTTGGAGCAGAGTGAAGCTTTCTTT
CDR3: CASSLEQSEAFF

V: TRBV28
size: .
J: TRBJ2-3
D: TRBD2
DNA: TGTGCCAGCAGTTTGCCTAGCGGGACGTTGGGCACAGATACGCAGTATTTT
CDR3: CASSLPSGTLGTDTQYF

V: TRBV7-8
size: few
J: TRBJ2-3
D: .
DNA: TGTGCCAGCACCAAAGCCCCCACAGATACGCAGTATTTT
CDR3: CASTKAPTDTQYF

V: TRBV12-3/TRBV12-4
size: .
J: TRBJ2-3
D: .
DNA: TGTGCCAGCAGTTTGGGCGGGTGGGGCACAGATACGCAGTATTTT
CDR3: CASSLGGWGTDTQYF

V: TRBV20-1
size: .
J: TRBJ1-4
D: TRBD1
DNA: TGCAGTGCTTCGACAGGGGGGAAACTGTTTTTT
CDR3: CSASTGGKLFF

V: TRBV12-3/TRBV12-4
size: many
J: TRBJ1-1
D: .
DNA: TGTGCCAGCAGGGTGCCGGGGGGGAGGACTGAAGCTTTCTTT
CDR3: CASRVPGGRTEAFF

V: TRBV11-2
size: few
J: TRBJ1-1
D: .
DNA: TGTGCCAGCAGCTCAGTGGGGCCAGGGCCTCGGAACACTGAAGCTTTCTTT
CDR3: CASSSVGPGPRNTEAFF

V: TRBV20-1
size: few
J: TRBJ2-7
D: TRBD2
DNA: TGCAGTGCTACGCGACTAGCGGGGGGAACTAAGACCTACGAGCAGTACTTC
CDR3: CSATRLAGGTKTYEQYF

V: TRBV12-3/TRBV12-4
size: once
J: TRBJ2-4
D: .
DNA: TGTGCCAGCAGCCAAACTCGACAGGGAATCGCGCGGGAGCAGTACTTC
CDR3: CASSQTRQGIAREQYF

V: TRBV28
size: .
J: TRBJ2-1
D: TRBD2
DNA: TGTGCCAGCAGTTTGTCCAGCGGGGGGTACAATGAGCAGTTCTTC
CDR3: CASSLSSGGYNEQFF

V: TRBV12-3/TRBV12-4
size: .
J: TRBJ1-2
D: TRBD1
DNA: TGTGCCAGCAGTTCACCCCGGGACAGATCTAACTATGGCTACACCTTC
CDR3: CASSSPRDRSNYGYTF

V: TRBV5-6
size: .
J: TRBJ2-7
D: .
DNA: TGTGCCAGCAGCATGTTTAACTACGAGCAGTACTTC
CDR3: CASSMFNYEQYF

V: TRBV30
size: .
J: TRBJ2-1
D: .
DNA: TGTGCCTGGTCAGACAGTAGCTGGGAGCAGTTCTTC
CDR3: CAWSDSSWEQFF

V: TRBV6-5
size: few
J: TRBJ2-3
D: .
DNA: TGTGCCAGCAGTTACTCGAGGATGCCCCGGGGAGATACGCAGTATTTT
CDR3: CASSYSRMPRGDTQYF

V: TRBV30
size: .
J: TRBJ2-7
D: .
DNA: TGTGCCTGGAGTGTCGGAGGGGCTGGCGACGAGCAGTACTTC
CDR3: CAWSVGGAGDEQYF

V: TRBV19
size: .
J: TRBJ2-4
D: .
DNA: TGTGCCAGTGGGGAGTATGCCAAAAACATTCAGTACTTC
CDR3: CASGEYAKNIQYF

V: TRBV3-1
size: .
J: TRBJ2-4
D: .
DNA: TGTGCCAGCAGCCGAGGGGGGAATCCCAAAAACATTCAGTACTTC
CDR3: CASSRGGNPKNIQYF

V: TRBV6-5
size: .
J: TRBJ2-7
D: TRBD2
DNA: TGTGCCAGCAGTTACTGGCGGGGGGCCAACTATAAGTACTACGAGCAGTACTTC
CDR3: CASSYWRGANYKYYEQYF

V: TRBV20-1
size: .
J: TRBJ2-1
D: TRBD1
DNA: TGCAGTGCTTCCGGGACAGGGGCTGATGAGCAGTTCTTC
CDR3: CSASGTGADEQFF

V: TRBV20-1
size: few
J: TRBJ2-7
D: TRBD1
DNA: TGCAGTGCTAGAGTAGCCCGGACAGGGTTGCACGAGCAGTACTTC
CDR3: CSARVARTGLHEQYF

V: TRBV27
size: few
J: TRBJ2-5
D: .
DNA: TGTGCCAGCAGCCCTCTTGGAGAGACCCAGTACTTC
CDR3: CASSPLGETQYF

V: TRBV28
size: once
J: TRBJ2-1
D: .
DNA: TGTGCCAGCATGCCCCCGGAGTTTGGGGGGCCAAACAATGAGCAGTTCTTC
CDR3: CASMPPEFGGPNNEQFF

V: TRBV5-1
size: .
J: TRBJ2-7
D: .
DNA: TGCGCCAGCAGCTTCGGGCCCGCGGGTGACTACGAGCAGTACTTC
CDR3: CASSFGPAGDYEQYF

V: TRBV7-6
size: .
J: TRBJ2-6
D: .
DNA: TGTGCCAGCAACTCCGGGCCTTCTGGGGCCAACGTCCTGACTTTC
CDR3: CASNSGPSGANVLTF

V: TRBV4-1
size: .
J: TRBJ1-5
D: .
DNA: TGCGCCAGCAGCCAAGAGTTGGTCCGGGGGAGGCAGCCCCAGCATTTT
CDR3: CASSQELVRGRQPQHF

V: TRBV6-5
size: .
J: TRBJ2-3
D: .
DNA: TGTGCCGGCAGTTACGTCGTAGCGCCTAGCACAGATACGCAGTATTTT
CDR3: CAGSYVVAPSTDTQYF

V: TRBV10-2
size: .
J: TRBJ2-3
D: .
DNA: TGCGCCAGCAGTGGACTAGTGGAAAGCACAGATACGCAGTATTTT
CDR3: CASSGLVESTDTQYF

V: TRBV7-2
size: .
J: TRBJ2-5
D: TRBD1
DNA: TGTGCCAGCGGTAGGGACAGTCAAGAGACCCAGTACTTC
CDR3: CASGRDSQETQYF

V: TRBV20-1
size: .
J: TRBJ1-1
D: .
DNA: TGCAGTGCTATGGGGGCTTTCTTT
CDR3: CSAMGAFF

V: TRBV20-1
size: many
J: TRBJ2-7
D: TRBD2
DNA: TGCAGTGCTAGAGCCGGGACTAGCGGTAGCGAGCAGTACTTC
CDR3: CSARAGTSGSEQYF

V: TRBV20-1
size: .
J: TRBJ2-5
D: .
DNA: TGCAGTGCCCCACGTCGGGGCCAAGAGACCCAGTACTTC
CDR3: CSAPRRGQETQYF

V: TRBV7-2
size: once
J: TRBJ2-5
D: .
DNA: TGTGCCAGCAGCTTAGTCTTCAAAGAGACCCAGTACTTC
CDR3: CASSLVFKETQYF

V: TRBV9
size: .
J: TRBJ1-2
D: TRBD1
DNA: TGTGCCAGCAGCGTAGCTAGTTATCCGGGACAGGGGGTAACTAACTATGGCTACACCTTC
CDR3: CASSVASYPGQGVTNYGYTF

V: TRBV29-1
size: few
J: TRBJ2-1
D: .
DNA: TGCAGCGTTCCGGGCCAATTACACAATGAGCAGTTCTTC
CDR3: CSVPGQLHNEQFF

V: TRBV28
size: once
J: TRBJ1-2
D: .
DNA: TGTGCCAGCTTCGGGCCGTGGGGGCGCAAGGGTGGCTACACCTTC
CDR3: CASFGPWGRKGGYTF

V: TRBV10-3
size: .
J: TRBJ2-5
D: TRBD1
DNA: TGTGCCATCAGTCAGACAGGGGGGTTAGAGACCCAGTACTTC
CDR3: CAISQTGGLETQYF

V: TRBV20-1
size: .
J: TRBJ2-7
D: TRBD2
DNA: TGCAGTGCTAGATTAGCGGGAGGCCTGGGGCCAACCGAGCAGTACTTC
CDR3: CSARLAGGLGPTEQYF

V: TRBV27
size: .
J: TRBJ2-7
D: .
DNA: TGTGCCAGCAGGAGAGCAGCCGAGGATTCCTACGAGCAGTACTTC
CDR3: CASRRAAEDSYEQYF

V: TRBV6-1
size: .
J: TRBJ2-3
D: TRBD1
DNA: TGTGCCAGCAGTGTTGGTACAGGGGTATGGGCAGATACGCAGTATTTT
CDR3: CASSVGTGVWADTQYF

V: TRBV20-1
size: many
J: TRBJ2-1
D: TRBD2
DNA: TGCAGTGCTAGAGGCGCTAGCGGGAAGTACAATGAGCAGTTCTTC
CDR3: CSARGASGKYNEQFF

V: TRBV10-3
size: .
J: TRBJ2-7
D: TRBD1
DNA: TGTGCCATCAGTGAGTCGAGGGGGCCCTCCTACGAGCAGTACTTC
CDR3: CAISESRGPSYEQYF

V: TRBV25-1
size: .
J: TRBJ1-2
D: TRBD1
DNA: TGTGCCAGCAGTGAATACAGGACAGGGAGGGATGGCTACACCTTC
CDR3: CASSEYRTGRDGYTF

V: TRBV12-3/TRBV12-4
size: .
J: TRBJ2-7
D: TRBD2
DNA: TGTGCCAGCACCTACGGGAGGGCCAGCTACGAGCAGTACTTC
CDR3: CASTYGRASYEQYF

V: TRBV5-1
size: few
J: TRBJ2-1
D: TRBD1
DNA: TGCGCCAGCAGTCAGGGACAGGGTGGCTACAATGAGCAGTTCTTC
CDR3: CASSQGQGGYNEQFF

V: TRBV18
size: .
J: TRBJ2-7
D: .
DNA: TGTGCCAGCTCACTCGAGCGGAGGGGGGCCTCCTACGAGCAGTACTTC
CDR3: CASSLERRGASYEQYF

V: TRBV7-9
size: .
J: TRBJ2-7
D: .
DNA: TGTGCCAGCAGCCCAGACGGGAGCTCCTACGAGCAGTACTTC
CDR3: CASSPDGSSYEQYF

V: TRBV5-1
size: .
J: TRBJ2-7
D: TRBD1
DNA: TGCGCCAGCAGCTTGGTCACAGGGGGGAACGAGCAGTACTTC
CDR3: CASSLVTGGNEQYF

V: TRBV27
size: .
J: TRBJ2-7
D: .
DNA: TGTGCCAGCAGTTCCTCTAGCTACAATGAGCAGTACTTC
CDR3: CASSSSSYNEQYF

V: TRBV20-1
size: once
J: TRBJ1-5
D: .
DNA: TGCAGTGCTAAATTGCCATCCCTTAGCAATCAGCCCCAGCATTTT
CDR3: CSAKLPSLSNQPQHF

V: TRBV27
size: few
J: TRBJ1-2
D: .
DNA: TGTGCCAGCAGTACCGGGACTCAACGGGGCTACACCTTC
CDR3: CASSTGTQRGYTF

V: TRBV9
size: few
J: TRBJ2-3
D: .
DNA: TGTGCCAGCAGCGTATCCCGTAACACAGATACGCAGTATTTT
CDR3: CASSVSRNTDTQYF

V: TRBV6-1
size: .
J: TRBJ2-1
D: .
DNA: TGTGCCAGCACAGCGGCCGATTACAATGAGCAGTTCTTC
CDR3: CASTAADYNEQFF